A single sample gave rise to the 3 T cell receptor beta chains below, sequenced in a study of cytomegalovirus exposure and HLA in healthy donors. Assay: immunoSEQ multiplex PCR; the TCRdb copy retains only in-frame clones and omits some. This repertoire shows approximately 59,000 clones, 92% found once; its top ten account for about 5%. The sample comprised PBMCs. Source of these receptors: a man in his late teens or twenties in good health and CMV-seropositive.

The chain links TRBV10-1 to TRBJ2-1; 7 bases align to TRBD2. Germline assignment: CDR1 WNHNN and CDR2 SYGVQD (reference sequence). The ends lost 6 bases at V and 2 bases at J; junction bases unmatched: 10. This CDR3 spans 16 amino acids. The DNA of the CDR3 is TGCGCCAGCAGCGAAAGCGGGATTCGACCCTACAATGAGCAGTTCTTC. Its translation: CASSESGIRPYNEQFF.

CDR3 sequence (DNA): TGTGCCAGCCTGCGGGACCCCGGGACAGATACGCAGTATTTT. Protein sequence: CASLRDPGTDTQYF. This chain connects TRBV6-1 to TRBJ2-3; maybe TRBD2 (6 bases). Trimming pared 8 bases from V and 3 bases from J, leaving 15 bases between. The CDR3 consists of 14 residues. Germline lookup yields CDR1 MNHNS and CDR2 SASEGT.

V gene TRBV9 combines with J gene TRBJ2-2; possible D gene TRBD2, 7 bases. Germline V gives CDR1 SGDLS, CDR2 YYNGEE. This CDR3 region has 16 residues. Between the trimmed V and J ends, which lost 0 bases and 7 bases, there was a span of 16 bases. The CDR3 here is CASSVGFGGLIGELFF. The CDR3 DNA reads TGTGCCAGCAGCGTAGGCTTCGGGGGGCTGATCGGGGAGCTGTTTTTT.